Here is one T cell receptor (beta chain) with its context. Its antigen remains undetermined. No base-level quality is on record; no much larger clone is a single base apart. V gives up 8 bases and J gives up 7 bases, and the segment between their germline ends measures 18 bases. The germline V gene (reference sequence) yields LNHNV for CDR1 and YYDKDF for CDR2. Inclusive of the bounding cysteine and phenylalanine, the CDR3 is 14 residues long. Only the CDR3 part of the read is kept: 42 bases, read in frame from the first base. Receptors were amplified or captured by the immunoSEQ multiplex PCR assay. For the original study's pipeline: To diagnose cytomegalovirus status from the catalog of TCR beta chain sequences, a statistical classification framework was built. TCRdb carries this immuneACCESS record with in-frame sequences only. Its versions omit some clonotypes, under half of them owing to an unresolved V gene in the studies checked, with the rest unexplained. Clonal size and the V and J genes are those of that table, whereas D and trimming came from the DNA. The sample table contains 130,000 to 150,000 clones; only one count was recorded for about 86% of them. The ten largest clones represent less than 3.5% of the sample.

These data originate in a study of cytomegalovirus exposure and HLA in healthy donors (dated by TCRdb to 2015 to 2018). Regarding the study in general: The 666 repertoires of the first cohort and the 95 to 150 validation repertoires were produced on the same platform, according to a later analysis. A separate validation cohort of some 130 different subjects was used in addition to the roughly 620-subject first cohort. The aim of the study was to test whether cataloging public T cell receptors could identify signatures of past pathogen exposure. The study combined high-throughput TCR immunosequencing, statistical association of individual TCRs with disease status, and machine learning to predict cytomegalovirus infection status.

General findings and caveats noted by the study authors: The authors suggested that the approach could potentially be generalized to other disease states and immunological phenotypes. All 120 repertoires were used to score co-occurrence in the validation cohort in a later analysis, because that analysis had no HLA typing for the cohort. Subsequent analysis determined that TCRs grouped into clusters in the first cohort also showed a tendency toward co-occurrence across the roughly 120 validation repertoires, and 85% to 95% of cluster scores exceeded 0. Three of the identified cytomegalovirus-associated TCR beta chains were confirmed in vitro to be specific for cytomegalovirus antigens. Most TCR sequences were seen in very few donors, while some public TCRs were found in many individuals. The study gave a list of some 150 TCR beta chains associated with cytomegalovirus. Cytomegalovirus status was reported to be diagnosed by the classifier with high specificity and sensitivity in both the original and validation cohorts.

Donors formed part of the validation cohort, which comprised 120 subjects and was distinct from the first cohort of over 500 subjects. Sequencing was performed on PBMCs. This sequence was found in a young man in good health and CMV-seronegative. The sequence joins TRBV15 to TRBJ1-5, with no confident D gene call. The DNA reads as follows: TGTGCCACCGGACTTGCGTCCGCCTACCAGCCCCAGCATTTT. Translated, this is CATGLASAYQPQHF.